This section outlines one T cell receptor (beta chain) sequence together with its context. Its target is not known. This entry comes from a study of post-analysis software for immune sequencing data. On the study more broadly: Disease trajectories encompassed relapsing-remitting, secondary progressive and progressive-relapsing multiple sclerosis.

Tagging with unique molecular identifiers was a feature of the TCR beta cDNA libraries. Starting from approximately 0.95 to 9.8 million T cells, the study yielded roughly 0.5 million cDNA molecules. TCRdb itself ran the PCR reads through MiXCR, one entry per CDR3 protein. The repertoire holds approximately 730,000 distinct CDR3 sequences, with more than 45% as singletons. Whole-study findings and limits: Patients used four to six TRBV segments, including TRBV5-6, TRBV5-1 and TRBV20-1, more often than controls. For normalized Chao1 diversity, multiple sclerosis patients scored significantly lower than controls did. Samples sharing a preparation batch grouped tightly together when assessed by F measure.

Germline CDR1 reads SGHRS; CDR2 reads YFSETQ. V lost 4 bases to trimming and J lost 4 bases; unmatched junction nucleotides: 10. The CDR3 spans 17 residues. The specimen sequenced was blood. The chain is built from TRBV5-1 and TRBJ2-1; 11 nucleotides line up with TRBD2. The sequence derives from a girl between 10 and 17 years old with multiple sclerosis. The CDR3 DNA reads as TGCGCCAGCAGCCAGGGCCTAGCGGGAGGCATTTACAATGAGCAGTTCTTC. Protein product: CASSQGLAGGIYNEQFF.